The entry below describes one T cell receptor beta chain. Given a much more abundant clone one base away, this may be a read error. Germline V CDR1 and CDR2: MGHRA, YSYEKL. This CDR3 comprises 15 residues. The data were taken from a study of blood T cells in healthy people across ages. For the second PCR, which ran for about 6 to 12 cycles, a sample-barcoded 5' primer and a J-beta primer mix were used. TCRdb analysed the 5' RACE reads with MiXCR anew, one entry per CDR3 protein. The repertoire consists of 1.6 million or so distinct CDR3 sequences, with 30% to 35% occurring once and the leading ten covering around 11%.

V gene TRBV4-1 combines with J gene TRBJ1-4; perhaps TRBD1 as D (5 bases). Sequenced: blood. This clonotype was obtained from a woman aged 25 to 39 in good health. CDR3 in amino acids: CVSSQGGSGAEKLFF. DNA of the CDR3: TGCGTCAGCAGCCAAGGCGGCAGTGGGGCTGAAAAACTGTTTTTT.